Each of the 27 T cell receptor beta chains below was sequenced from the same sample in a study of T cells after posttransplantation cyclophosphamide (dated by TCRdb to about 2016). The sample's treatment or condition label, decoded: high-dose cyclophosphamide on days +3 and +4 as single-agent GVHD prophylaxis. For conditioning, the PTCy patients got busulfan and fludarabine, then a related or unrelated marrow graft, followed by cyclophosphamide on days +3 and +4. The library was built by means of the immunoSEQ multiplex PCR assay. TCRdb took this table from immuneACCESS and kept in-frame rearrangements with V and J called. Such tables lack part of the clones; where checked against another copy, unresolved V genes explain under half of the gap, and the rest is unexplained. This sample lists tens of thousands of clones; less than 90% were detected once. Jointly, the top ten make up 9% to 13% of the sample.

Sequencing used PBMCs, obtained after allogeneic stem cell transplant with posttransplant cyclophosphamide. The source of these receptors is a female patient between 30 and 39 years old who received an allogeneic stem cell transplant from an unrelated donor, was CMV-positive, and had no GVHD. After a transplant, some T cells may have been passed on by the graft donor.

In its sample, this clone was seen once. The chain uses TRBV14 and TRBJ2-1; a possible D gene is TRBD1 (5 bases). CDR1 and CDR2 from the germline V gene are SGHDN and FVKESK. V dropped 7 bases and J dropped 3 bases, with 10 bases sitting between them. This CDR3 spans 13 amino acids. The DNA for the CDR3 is TGTGCCAGCAAGCAGGGATACTACAATGAGCAGTTCTTC. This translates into CASKQGYYNEQFF.

The CDR3, as DNA: TGTGCCAGCAGCCTAGCCACGACAGGGGTCTCCTACGAGCAGTACTTC. The encoded protein is CASSLATTGVSYEQYF. The V gene is TRBV13, the J gene TRBJ2-7; 8 positions match TRBD1. This CDR3 has 16 residues. Germline V gene data show CDR1 as PRHDT and CDR2 as FYEKMQ (reference sequence). With V trimmed by 5 bases and J by 0 bases, 9 bases remained unmatched.

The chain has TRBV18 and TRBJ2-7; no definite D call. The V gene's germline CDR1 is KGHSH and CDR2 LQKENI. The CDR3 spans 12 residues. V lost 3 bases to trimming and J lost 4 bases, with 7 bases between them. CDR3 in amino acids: CASSPDIYEQYF. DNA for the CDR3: TGTGCCAGCTCACCTGACATTTACGAGCAGTACTTC.

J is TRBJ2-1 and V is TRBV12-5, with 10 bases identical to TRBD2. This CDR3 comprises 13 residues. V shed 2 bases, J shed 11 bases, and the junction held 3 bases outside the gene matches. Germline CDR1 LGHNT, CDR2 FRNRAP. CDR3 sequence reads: CASGLFSGGQQFF. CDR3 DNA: TGTGCTAGTGGTTTGTTTAGCGGGGGGCAGCAGTTCTTC.

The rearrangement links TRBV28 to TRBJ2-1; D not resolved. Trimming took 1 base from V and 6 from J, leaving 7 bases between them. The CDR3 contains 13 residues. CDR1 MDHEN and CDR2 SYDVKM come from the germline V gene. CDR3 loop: CASSLFSPNEQFF. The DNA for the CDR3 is TGTGCCAGCAGTTTATTCAGTCCCAATGAGCAGTTCTTC.

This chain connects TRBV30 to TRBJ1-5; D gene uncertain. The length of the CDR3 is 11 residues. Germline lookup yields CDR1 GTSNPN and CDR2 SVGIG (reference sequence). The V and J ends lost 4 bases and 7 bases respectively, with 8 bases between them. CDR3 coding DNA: TGTGCCTGGACCCAGGCACAGCCCCAGCATTTT. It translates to CAWTQAQPQHF.

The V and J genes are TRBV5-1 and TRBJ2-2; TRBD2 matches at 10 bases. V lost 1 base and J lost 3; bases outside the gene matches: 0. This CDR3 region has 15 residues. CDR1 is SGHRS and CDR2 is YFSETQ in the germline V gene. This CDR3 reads CASSLTSGDTGELFF. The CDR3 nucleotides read TGCGCCAGCAGCTTGACTAGCGGGGACACCGGGGAGCTGTTTTTT. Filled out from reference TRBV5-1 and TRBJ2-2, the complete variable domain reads KAGVTQTPRYLIKTRGQQVTLSCSPISGHRSVSWYQQTPGQGLQFLFEYFSETQRNKGNFPGRFSGRQFSNSRSEMNVSTLELGDSALYLCASSLTSGDTGELFFGEGSRLTVL.

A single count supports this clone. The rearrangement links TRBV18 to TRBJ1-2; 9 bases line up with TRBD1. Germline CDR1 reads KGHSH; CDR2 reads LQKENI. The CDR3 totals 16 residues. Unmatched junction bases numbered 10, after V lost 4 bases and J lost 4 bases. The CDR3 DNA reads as TGTGCCAGCTCACACTCGGACAGGGGCCTGACCTATGGCTACACCTTC. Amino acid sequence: CASSHSDRGLTYGYTF.

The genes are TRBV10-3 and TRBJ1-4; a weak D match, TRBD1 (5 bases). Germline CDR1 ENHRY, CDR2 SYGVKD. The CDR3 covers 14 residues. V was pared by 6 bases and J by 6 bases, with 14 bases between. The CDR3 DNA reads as TGTGCCATCAGGAGTACCGGGACTCATGAAAAACTGTTTTTT. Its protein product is CAIRSTGTHEKLFF.

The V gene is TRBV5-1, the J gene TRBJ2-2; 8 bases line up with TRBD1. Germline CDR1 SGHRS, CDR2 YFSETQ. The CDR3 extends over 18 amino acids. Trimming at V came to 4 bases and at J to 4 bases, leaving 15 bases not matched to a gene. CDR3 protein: CASSPTAGGGVATGELFF. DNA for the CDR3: TGCGCCAGCAGCCCGACGGCAGGGGGCGGGGTGGCCACCGGGGAGCTGTTTTTT.

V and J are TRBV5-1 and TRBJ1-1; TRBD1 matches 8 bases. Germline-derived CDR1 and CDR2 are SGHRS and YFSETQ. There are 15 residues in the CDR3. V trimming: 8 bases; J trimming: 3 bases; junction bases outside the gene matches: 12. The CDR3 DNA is TGCGCCAGTAGGGACAGGCTGTTTGAACACACTGAAGCTTTCTTT. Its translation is CASRDRLFEHTEAFF.

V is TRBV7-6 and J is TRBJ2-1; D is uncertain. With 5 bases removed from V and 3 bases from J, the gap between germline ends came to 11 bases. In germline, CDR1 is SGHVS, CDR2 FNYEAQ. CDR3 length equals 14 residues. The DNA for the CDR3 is TGTGCCAGCAGCACTGGCGCGGACTACAATGAGCAGTTCTTC. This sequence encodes CASSTGADYNEQFF.

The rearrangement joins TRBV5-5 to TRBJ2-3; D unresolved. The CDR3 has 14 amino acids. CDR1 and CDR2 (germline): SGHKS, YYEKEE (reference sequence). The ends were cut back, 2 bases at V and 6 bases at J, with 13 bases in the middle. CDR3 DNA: TGTGCCAGCAGCTTAATTCAGGTTAGGGATACGCAGTATTTT. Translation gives CASSLIQVRDTQYF. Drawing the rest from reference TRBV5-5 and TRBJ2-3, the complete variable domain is DAGVTQSPTHLIKTRGQQVTLRCSPISGHKSVSWYQQVLGQGPQFIFQYYEKEERGRGNFPDRFSARQFPNYSSELNVNALLLGDSALYLCASSLIQVRDTQYFGPGTRLTVL.

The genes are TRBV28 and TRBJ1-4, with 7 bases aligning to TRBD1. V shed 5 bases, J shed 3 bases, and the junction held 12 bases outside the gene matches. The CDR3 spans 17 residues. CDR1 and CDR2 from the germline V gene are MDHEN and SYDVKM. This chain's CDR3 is CASSRASRDSSNEKLFF. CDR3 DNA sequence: TGTGCCAGCAGTCGAGCGTCCCGGGACAGCTCTAATGAAAAACTGTTTTTT. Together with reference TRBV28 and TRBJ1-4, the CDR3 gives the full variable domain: DVKVTQSSRYLVKRTGEKVFLECVQDMDHENMFWYRQDPGLGLRLIYFSYDVKMKEKGDIPEGYSVSREKKERFSLILESASTNQTSMYLCASSRASRDSSNEKLFFGSGTQLSVL.

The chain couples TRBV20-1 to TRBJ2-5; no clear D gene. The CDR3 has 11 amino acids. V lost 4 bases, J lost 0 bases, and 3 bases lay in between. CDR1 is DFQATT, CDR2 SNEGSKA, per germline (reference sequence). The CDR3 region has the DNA TGCAGTGCTATCTACCAAGAGACCCAGTACTTC. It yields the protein CSAIYQETQYF.

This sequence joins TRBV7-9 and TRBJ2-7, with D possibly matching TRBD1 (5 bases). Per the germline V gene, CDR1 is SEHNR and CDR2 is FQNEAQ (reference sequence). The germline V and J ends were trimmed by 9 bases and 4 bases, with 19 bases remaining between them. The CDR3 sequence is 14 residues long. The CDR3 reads CASTGQGVPYEQYF. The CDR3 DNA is TGTGCCAGTACTGGGCAGGGTGTCCCTTACGAGCAGTACTTC.

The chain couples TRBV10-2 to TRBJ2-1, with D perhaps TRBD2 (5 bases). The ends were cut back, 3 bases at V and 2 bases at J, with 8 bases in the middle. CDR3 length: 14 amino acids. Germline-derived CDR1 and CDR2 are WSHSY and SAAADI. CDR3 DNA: TGCGCCAGCAGTGATCGGGGAACCTACAATGAGCAGTTCTTC. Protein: CASSDRGTYNEQFF.

CDR3 nucleotide sequence: TGTGCCAGCAGCTTAGATCGGGGACAGTACTATGGCTACACCTTC. It encodes CASSLDRGQYYGYTF. The genes are TRBV11-2 and TRBJ1-2; 7 bases align to TRBD1. CDR1 and CDR2 (germline): SGHAT, FQNNGV. This CDR3 region has 15 residues. Trimming took 0 bases from V and 3 from J; bases not matched to a gene: 4.

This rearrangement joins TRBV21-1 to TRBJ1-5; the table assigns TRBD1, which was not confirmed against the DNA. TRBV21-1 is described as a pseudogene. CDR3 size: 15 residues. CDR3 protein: CASSDYGTGNQPQHF. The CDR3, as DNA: TGTGCCAGCAGCGACTACGGGACAGGCAATCAGCCCCAGCATTTT.

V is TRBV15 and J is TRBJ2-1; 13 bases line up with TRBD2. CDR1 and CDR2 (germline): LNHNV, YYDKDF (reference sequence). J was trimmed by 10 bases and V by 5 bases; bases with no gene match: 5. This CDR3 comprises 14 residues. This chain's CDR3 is CATSLGLAGAEQFF. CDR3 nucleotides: TGTGCCACCAGCCTTGGACTAGCGGGGGCCGAGCAGTTCTTC.

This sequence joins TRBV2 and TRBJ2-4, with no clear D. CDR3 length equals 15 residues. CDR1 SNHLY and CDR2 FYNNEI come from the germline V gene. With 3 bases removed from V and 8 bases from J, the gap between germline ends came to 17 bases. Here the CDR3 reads CASSDSHALTDIQYF. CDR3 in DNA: TGTGCCAGCAGTGACTCCCACGCCCTAACGGACATTCAGTACTTC.

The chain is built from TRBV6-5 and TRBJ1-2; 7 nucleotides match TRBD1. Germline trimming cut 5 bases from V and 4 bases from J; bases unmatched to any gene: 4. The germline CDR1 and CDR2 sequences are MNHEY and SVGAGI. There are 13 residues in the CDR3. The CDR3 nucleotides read TGTGCCAGCAGTGACGACAGGGTCTATGGCTACACCTTC. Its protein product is CASSDDRVYGYTF.

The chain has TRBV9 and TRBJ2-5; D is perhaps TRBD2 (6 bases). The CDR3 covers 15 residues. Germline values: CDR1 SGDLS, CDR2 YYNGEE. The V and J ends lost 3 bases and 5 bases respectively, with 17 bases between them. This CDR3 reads CASSGERALGETQYF. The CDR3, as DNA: TGTGCCAGCAGCGGCGAGCGGGCCCTTGGGGAGACCCAGTACTTC.

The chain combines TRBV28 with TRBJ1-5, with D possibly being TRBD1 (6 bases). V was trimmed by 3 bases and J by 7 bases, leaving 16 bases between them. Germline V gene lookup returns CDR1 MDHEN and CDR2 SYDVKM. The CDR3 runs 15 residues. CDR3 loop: CASSFSDRPGQPQHF. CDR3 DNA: TGTGCCAGCAGTTTTTCAGACAGGCCCGGCCAGCCCCAGCATTTT. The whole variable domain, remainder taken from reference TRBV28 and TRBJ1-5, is DVKVTQSSRYLVKRTGEKVFLECVQDMDHENMFWYRQDPGLGLRLIYFSYDVKMKEKGDIPEGYSVSREKKERFSLILESASTNQTSMYLCASSFSDRPGQPQHFGDGTRLSIL.

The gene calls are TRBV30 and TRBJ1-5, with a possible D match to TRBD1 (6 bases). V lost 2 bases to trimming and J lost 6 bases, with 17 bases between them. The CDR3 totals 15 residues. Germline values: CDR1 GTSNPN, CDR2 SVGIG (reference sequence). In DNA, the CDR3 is TGTGCCTGGAGTCCAGCTGCCAGGGGCGGTCAGCCCCAGCATTTT. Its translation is CAWSPAARGGQPQHF.

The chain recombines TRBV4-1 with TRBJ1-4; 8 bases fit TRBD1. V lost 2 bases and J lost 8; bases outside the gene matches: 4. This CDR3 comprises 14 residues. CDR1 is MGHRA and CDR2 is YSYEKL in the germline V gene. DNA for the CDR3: TGCGCCAGCAGCCAAATACAGGGGGAAGAAAAACTGTTTTTT. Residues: CASSQIQGEEKLFF.

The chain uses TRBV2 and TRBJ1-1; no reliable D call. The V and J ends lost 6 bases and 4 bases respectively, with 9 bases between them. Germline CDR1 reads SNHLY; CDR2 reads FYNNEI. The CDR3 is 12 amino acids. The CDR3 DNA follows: TGTGCCAGCAGCGTCTCGGGCACTGAAGCTTTCTTT. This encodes CASSVSGTEAFF.